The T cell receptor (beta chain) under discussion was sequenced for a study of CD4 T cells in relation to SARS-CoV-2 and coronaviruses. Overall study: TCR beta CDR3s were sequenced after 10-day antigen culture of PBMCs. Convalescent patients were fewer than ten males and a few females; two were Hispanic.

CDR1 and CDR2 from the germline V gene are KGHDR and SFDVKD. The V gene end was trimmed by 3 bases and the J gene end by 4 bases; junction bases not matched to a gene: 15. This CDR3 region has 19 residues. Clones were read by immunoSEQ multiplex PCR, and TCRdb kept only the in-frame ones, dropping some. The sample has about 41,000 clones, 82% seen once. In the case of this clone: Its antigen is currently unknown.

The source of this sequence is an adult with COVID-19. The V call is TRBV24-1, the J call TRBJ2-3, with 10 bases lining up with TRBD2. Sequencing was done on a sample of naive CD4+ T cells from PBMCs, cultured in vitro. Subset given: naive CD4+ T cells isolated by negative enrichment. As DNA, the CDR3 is TGTGCCACCAGTGATCCCCTCCTGGGTGGGACTAGCGACGCAGATACGCAGTATTTT. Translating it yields CATSDPLLGGTSDADTQYF.